The 10 T cell receptor beta chains presented below share a single source sample, sequenced in a study of T cell repertoires in cytomegalovirus infection. Each CDR3 protein gets one entry after TCRdb re-called the reads with MiXCR. The sample includes tens of thousands of distinct CDR3 sequences, about a fifth seen only once; the top ten take about 90%. These receptors lack a known antigen. Sequenced here: CD8+ T cells from cultured PBMCs, sampled from culture after CMV antigen stimulation. These receptors were obtained from a human donor in good health (CMV status not recorded). Some clones in this sample may be carry-over from other donors' samples.

This clonotype was observed a handful of times. V is TRBV12-3 or TRBV12-4 and J is TRBJ2-5, with 8 nucleotides matching TRBD1. There are 14 residues in the CDR3. The V segment lost 5 bases and the J segment 4 bases; nucleotides outside the gene matches: 6. The CDR3 DNA sequence: TGTGCCAGCAGTCCTACGGGACAGGCAGAGACCCAGTACTTC. Amino acids: CASSPTGQAETQYF.

This clonotype was recorded once. A much larger clone sits a single nucleotide away, making a read error possible. This chain joins TRBV6-6 and TRBJ2-1, with D possibly TRBD1 on 7 matching bases. From germline, CDR1 is MNHNY and CDR2 SVGAGI (reference sequence). There are 14 residues in the CDR3. The CDR3 is CARSYSRGANEQFF. For the CDR3, the DNA is TGTGCCCGCAGTTACAGCAGGGGGGCCAATGAGCAGTTCTTC.

This clonotype was found a few times. V and J are TRBV19 and TRBJ1-5, with D hard to call. Trimming pared 7 bases from V and 4 bases from J, leaving 11 bases between. The CDR3 is 13 residues long. The germline gives CDR1 LNHDA, CDR2 SQIVND (reference sequence). CDR3 sequence (DNA): TGTGCCAGTATATCCGGATTTAATCAGCCCCAGCATTTT. It is translated as CASISGFNQPQHF. The whole variable domain, remainder taken from reference TRBV19 and TRBJ1-5, is DGGITQSPKYLFRKEGQNVTLSCEQNLNHDAMYWYRQDPGQGLRLIYYSQIVNDFQKGDIAEGYSVSREKKESFPLTVTSAQKNPTAFYLCASISGFNQPQHFGDGTRLSIL.

The chain carries TRBV29-1 and TRBJ2-7; TRBD1 agrees at 8 bases. Trimming cost V 0 bases and J 1 base; bases outside gene matches: 8. The CDR3 covers 16 residues. CDR1 SQVTM and CDR2 ANQGSEA come from the germline V gene. Here the CDR3 reads CSVEDSGDRGSYEQYF. In DNA, the CDR3 is TGCAGCGTTGAAGATTCTGGAGACAGGGGATCCTACGAGCAGTACTTC.

To note about this clonotype: An end of the junction differs from the germline gene, which may be a read error. This chain connects TRBV7-2 to TRBJ2-5; 7 nucleotides match TRBD2. Germline V CDR1 and CDR2: SGHTA, FQGNSA. The CDR3 is made up of 14 amino acids. In DNA form, the CDR3 reads TGTGCCAGCAGCTCTTCCCCTATACATAGCGGGCTCAACTTC. Its translation is CASSSSPIHSGLNF. Looking up the rest from reference TRBV7-2 and TRBJ2-5 gives the full variable domain: GAGVSQSPSNKVTEKGKDVELRCDPISGHTALYWYRQSLGQGLEFLIYFQGNSAPDKSGLPSDRFSAERTGGSVSTLTIQRTQQEDSAVYLCASSSSPIHSGLNFGPGTRLLVL.

This chain joins TRBV7-6 and TRBJ1-4; 7 nucleotides agree with TRBD1. CDR1 is SGHVS, CDR2 FNYEAQ, per germline. The trim removed 1 base at V and 6 bases at J, leaving 5 bases unmatched. The CDR3 runs 15 residues. The CDR3 nucleotides read TGTGCCAGCAGCTTAGGGACAGGATGGGATGAAAAACTGTTTTTT. This encodes CASSLGTGWDEKLFF.

The gene calls are TRBV7-9 and TRBJ1-1; perhaps TRBD1 as D (6 bases). CDR3 length: 15 residues. V lost 2 bases, J lost 1 base, and 11 bases lay in between. The germline V gene has CDR1 SEHNR and CDR2 FQNEAQ (reference sequence). DNA of the CDR3: TGTGCCAGCAGCTTATCAGGGGCGGGGAACACTGAAGCTTTCTTT. This sequence encodes CASSLSGAGNTEAFF. Drawing the rest from reference TRBV7-9 and TRBJ1-1, the complete variable domain is DTGVSQNPRHKITKRGQNVTFRCDPISEHNRLYWYRQTLGQGPEFLTYFQNEAQLEKSRLLSDRFSAERPKGSFSTLEIQRTEQGDSAMYLCASSLSGAGNTEAFFGQGTRLTVV.

This clonotype has only a few counts. The V and J genes are TRBV6-5 and TRBJ1-1, with TRBD1 matching over 7 bases. Losses at the gene ends were 5 bases for V and 4 bases for J; bases not matched to a gene: 13. The germline V gene encodes CDR1 MNHEY and CDR2 SVGAGI. This CDR3 comprises 16 residues. CDR3 in DNA: TGTGCCAGCAGTCCCCTTACGACAGGGTTAGGCACTGAAGCTTTCTTT. This sequence encodes CASSPLTTGLGTEAFF.

This clonotype has only a few counts. CDR3 amino acids: CASSSTQVPVNEQFF. The CDR3 DNA reads as TGTGCCAGCAGTTCAACACAGGTTCCGGTCAATGAGCAGTTCTTC. The V and J genes are TRBV7-9 and TRBJ2-1; TRBD1 is a possible D gene (5 bases). CDR3 length: 15 residues. Germline CDR1 SEHNR, CDR2 FQNEAQ (reference sequence). V was clipped by 6 bases and J by 6 bases, with 18 bases between them.

The genes are TRBV9 and TRBJ2-1; 9 nucleotides line up with TRBD1. This CDR3 region has 14 residues. After removal of 1 base from V and 7 bases from J, the junction contained 3 bases not matched to a gene. From germline, CDR1 is SGDLS and CDR2 YYNGEE. The CDR3 DNA reads as TGTGCCAGCAGCGTACGACAGGGGGGAAATGAGCAGTTCTTC. Translated, it gives CASSVRQGGNEQFF.